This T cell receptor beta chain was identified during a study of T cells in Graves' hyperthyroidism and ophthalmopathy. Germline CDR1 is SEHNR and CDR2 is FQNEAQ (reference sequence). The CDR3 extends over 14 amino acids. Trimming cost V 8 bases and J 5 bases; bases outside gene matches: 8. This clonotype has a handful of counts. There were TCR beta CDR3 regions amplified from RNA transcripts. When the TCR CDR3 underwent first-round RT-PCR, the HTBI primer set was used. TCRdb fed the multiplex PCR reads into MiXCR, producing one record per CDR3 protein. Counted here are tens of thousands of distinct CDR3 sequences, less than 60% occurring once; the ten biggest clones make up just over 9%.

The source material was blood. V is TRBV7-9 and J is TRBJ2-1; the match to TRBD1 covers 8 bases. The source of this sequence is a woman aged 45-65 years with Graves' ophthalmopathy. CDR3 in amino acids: CASGRTGLNNEQFF. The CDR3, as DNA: TGTGCCAGCGGGCGGACAGGGCTGAACAATGAGCAGTTCTTC.